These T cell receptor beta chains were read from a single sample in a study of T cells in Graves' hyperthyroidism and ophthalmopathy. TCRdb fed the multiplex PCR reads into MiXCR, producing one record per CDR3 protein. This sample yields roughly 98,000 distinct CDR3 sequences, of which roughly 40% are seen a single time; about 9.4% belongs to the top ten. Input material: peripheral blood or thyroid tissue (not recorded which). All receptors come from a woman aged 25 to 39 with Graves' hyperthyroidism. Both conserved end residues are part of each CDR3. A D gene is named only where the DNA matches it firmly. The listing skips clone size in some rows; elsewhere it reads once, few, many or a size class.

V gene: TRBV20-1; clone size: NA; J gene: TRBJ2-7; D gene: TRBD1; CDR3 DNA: TGCAGTGCTAGAGACCCCGGGACAGGGGCTAGGTCCTACGAGCAGTACTTC; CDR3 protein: CSARDPGTGARSYEQYF
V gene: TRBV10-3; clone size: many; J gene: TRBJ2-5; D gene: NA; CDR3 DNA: TGTGCCATTGCCCGGGCAGCAAACGTTCTAGAGACCCAGTACTTC; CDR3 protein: CAIARAANVLETQYF
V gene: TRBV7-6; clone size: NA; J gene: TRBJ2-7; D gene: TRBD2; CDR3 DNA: TGTGCCAGCAGATACAACGGGAGGCCCCCTTACGAGCAGTACTTC; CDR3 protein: CASRYNGRPPYEQYF
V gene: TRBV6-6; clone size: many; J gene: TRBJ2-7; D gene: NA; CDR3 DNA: TGTGCCAGCAGTTACGGGGTAGGGTACTACGAGCAGTACTTC; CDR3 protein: CASSYGVGYYEQYF
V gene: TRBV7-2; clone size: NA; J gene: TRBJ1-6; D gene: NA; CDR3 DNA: TGTGCCAGCAGCGCCAGACAAGGGCTCATGCTCCACTTT; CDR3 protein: CASSARQGLMLHF
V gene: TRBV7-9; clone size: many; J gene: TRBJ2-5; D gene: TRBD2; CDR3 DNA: TGTGCCAGCAGCTCGAGCGGGAACCAAGAGACCCAGTACTTC; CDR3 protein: CASSSSGNQETQYF
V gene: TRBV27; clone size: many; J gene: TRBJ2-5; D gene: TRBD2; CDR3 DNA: TGTGCCAGCAGTCTTAGCGGGAGATCGGGAGAGACCCAGTACTTC; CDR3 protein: CASSLSGRSGETQYF
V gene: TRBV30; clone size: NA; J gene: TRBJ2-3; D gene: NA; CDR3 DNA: TGTGCCCGGGGAGGCCAGAGCACAGATACGCAGTATTTT; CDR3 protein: CARGGQSTDTQYF
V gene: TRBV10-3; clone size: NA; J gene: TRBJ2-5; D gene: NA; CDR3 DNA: TGTGCCGTCAGGGTACGGGAGACCCAGTACTTC; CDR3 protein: CAVRVRETQYF
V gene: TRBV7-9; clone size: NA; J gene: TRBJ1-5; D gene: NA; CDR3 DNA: TGTGCCAGCAGCTTATTGGAGACCCAGCATTTT; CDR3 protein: CASSLLETQHF
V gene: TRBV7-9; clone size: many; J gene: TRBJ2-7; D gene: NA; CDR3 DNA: TGTGCCAGCAGCGACTACTACGAGCAGTACTTC; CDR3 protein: CASSDYYEQYF
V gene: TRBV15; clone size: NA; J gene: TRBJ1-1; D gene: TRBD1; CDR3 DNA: TGTGCCACCAGCAGTTGGCCGGGACAGGGAAACACTGAAGCTTTCTTT; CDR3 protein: CATSSWPGQGNTEAFF
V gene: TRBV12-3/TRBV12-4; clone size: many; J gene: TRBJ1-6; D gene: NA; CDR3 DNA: TGTGCCAGCAGTCCGGGACTTACACCCCTCCACTTT; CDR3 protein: CASSPGLTPLHF
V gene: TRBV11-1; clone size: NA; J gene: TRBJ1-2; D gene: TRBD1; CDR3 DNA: TGTGCCAGCAGCCTTCCCGGGACAGCCTATGGCTACACCTTC; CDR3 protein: CASSLPGTAYGYTF
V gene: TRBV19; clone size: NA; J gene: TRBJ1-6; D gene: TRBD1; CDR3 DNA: TGTGCCAGTAGTCCCGGGACAGGGGTCGGTTCACCCCTCCACTTT; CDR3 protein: CASSPGTGVGSPLHF
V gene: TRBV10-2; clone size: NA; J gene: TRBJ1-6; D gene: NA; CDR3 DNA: TGCGCCAGCAGTGAGAGGTCTAATTCACCCCTCCACTTT; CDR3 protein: CASSERSNSPLHF
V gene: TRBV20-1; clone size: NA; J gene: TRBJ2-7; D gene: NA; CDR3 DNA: TGCAGTGCAAATGACAGGATAGGGGCTAGGTCCTACGAGCAGTACTTC; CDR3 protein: CSANDRIGARSYEQYF
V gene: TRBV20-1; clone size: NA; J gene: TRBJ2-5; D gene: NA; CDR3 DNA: TGCAGTGAACAGATTCAAGAGACCCAGTACTTC; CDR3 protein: CSEQIQETQYF
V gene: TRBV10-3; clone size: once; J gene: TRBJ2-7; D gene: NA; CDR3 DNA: TGTGCCATCAGCGAAGACAGAAGATACGAGCAGTACTTC; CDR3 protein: CAISEDRRYEQYF
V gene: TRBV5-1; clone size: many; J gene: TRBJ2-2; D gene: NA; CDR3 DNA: TGCGCCAGCAGCTGGGGGGACTCGCGAGGGGAGCTGTTTTTT; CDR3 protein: CASSWGDSRGELFF
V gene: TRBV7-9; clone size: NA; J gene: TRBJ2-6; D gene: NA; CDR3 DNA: TGTGCCAGCAGCTCGCCTGGGGCCAACGTCCTGACTTTC; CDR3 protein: CASSSPGANVLTF
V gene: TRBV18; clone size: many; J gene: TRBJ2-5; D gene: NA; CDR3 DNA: TGTGCCAGCTCACCACCTTGGGAGTTTCAAGAGACCCAGTACTTC; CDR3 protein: CASSPPWEFQETQYF
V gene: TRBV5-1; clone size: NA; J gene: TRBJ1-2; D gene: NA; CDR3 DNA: TGCGCCAGCAGCCCGGGACACCGGGGCACTGAAGGCTATGGCTACACCTTC; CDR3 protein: CASSPGHRGTEGYGYTF
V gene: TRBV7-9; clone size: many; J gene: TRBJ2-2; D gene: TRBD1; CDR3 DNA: TGTGCCAGCAGCCCCTCCGGGACAGTAATCGGGGAGCTGTTTTTT; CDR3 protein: CASSPSGTVIGELFF
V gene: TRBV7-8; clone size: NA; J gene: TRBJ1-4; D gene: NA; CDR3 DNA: TGTGCCAGCAGCTCGGGGACTGATGAAAAACTGTTTTTT; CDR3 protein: CASSSGTDEKLFF
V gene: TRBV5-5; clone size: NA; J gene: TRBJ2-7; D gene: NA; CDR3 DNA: TGTGCCAGCAGCTTGAGCCAGAACTACGAGCAGTACTTC; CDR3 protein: CASSLSQNYEQYF
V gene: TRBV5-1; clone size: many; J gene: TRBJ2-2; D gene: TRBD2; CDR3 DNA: TGCGCCAGCAGCTGGACTAGCGGGAACACCGGGGAGCTGTTTTTT; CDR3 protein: CASSWTSGNTGELFF
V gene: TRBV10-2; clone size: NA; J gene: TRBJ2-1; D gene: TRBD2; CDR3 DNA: TGCGCCAGCAGGCCTACTAGCGGGATAGTCTATGAGCAGTTCTTC; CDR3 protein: CASRPTSGIVYEQFF
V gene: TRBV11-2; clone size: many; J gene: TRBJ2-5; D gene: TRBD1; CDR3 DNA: TGTGCCAGCGTACCGACAGGGGACCAAGAGACCCAGTACTTC; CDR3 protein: CASVPTGDQETQYF
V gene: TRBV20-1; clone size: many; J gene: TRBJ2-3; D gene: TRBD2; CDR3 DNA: TGCAGTGCTAGAGATCTAGCGGGAGGGCTAGATACGCAGTATTTT; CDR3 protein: CSARDLAGGLDTQYF
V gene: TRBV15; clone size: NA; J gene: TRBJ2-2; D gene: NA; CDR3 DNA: TGTGCCACCAGCAGGAGGGGGGGCGACTATAACACCGGGGAGCTGTTTTTT; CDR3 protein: CATSRRGGDYNTGELFF
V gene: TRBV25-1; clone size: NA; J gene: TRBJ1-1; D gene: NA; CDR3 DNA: TGTGCCAGCAGTCCTTGGGGGACTGAAGCTTTCTTT; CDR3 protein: CASSPWGTEAFF
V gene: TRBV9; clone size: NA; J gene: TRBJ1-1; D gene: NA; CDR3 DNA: TGTGCCAGCTCACCGATTAGACAGTTCCTTACCTCCCCTGAAGCTTTCTTT; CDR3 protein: CASSPIRQFLTSPEAFF
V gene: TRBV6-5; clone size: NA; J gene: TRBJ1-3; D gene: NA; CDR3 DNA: TGTGCCGGCAGTCACAGGGAGCAAGGGGACACCATATATTTT; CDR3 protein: CAGSHREQGDTIYF
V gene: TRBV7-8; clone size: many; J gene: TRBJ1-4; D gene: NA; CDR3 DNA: TGTGCCAGCAGCTTCAGGACAGAGGGTGAAAAACTGTTTTTT; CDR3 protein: CASSFRTEGEKLFF
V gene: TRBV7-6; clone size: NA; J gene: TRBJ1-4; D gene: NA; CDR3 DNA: TGTGCCAGCAGCTTCGAGGACCGAGGAAAACTGTTTTTT; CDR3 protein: CASSFEDRGKLFF
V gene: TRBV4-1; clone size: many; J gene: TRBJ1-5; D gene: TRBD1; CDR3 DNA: TGCGCCAGCAGCCGGGGACAGAGGAATCAGCCCCAGCATTTT; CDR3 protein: CASSRGQRNQPQHF
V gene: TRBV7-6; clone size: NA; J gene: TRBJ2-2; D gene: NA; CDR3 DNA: TGTGCCAGCAGCTTAGGAGGTAGCCCCGCCGGGGAGCTGTTTTTT; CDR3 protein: CASSLGGSPAGELFF
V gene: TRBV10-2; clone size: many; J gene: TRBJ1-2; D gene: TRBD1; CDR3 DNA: TGCGCCAGCCTGGACAGGGACTATGGCTACACCTTC; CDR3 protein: CASLDRDYGYTF
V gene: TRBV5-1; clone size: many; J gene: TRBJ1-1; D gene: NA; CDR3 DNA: TGCGCCAGCAGCCCGACCCCTACGGAGGAAGCTTTCTTT; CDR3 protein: CASSPTPTEEAFF
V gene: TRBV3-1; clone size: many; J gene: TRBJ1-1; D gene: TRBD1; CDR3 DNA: TGTGCCAGCAGCCCGAGGGCAGGGGGCGAAGCTTTCTTT; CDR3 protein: CASSPRAGGEAFF
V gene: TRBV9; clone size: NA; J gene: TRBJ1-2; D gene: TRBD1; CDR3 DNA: TGTGCCAGCAGCGCCTCACAGGGGCTCTATGGCTACACCTTC; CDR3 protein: CASSASQGLYGYTF